This T cell receptor beta chain was sequenced during a study of blood T cell repertoires in COVID-19. Across the whole study: The United States, Italy and Spain supplied acute and convalescent COVID-19 samples. Sources were T cells, B-cell-depleted T cells, or PBMCs; the material itself was cDNA or gDNA.

Authors' processing steps: Nucleated cell counts were estimated from reference gene primer amplification. TCRdb's table, derived via immunoSEQ multiplex PCR, lists solely in-frame clones and lacks some. V, J and clone size are those of that table, while D and trimming were read from the DNA. The sample yields about 53,000 clones, about 86% seen once. This CDR3 spans 16 amino acids. The V gene's germline CDR1 is SNHLY and CDR2 FYNNEI. V gave up 0 bases and J gave up 2 bases, with 12 bases separating them. The specimen was peripheral blood. The origin of this receptor is a man in his fifties or sixties with acute or convalescent COVID-19. The gene calls are TRBV2 and TRBJ2-3, with D unclear. In DNA, the CDR3 is TGTGCCAGCAGTGAAGCGCTTTATGACTTCACAGATACGCAGTATTTT. It specifies CASSEALYDFTDTQYF.